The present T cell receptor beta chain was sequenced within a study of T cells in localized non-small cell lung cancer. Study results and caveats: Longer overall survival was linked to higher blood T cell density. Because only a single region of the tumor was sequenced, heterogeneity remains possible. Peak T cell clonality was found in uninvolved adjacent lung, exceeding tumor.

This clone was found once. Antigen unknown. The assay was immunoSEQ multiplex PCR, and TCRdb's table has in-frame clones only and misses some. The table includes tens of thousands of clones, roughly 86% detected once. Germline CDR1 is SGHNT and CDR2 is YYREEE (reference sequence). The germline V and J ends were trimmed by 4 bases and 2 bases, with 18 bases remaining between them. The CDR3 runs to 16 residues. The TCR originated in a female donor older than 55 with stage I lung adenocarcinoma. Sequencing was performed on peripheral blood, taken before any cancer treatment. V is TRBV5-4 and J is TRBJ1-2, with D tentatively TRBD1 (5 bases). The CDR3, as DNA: TGTGCCAGCAGCCCTGGTGGGGGGACTTCGAACTATGGCTACACCTTC. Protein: CASSPGGGTSNYGYTF.